This T cell receptor beta chain is from a study of beta chain features in type 1 diabetes. The wider study: Healthy donors and patients showed comparable age, gender and cell yields. 107,917,701 sorted cells were examined across all samples. Study conclusions and caveats: Junctions at VDJ sites from type 1 diabetes patients had fewer insertions and more deletions.

Of the isolated RNA, all was reverse transcribed, and so the sequenced material was expressed TCRB transcripts. The protocol was immunoSEQ multiplex PCR, while the TCRdb copy is restricted to in-frame clones and leaves out a portion. Here the sample spans 400,000 to 600,000 clones, 30% being singletons. This CDR3 is 12 amino acids long. CDR1 MGHDK and CDR2 SYGVNS come from the germline V gene. The V end was cut by 3 bases, the J end by 2 bases, with 4 bases between. Note on this clone: Antigen specificity is unknown. The same CDR3 is also encoded by other DNA sequences in this sample.

Via CD45RO/CCR7/CD25/CD127/CD95/CD27, cells of the CD4+ naive, central memory, regulatory and stem cell-like memory subsets were sorted. The TCR was taken from a young man in good health. The J gene is TRBJ1-2, the V gene TRBV25-1; no reliable D call. The sequencing input was naive CD4+ T cells from blood. CDR3 sequence (DNA): TGTGCCAGCAGTGAGTCAAACTATGGCTACACCTTC. The encoded protein is CASSESNYGYTF.